The 2 T cell receptor beta chains presented below share a single source sample, sequenced in a study of T cell changes during pregnancy in multiple sclerosis (dated by TCRdb to between 2018 and 2020). Preparation of the library involved the immunoSEQ multiplex PCR assay. Here the immuneACCESS table is served through TCRdb, limited to in-frame sequences with V and J called. Missing clones are a known gap in these copies; in checked studies unresolved V genes cover under half, and the rest lacks a known reason. This sample is represented by some 97,000 clones; roughly 92% of them were singletons. The ten largest clones represent approximately 1.2% of the sample. Source: peripheral blood, taken in the second trimester of pregnancy. Every receptor here comes from a female donor with multiple sclerosis, enrolled in a pregnancy study.

In its sample, this clone was seen once. The chain employs TRBV5-1 and TRBJ1-5; 9 nucleotides align to TRBD1. Trimming cost V 3 bases and J 7 bases; bases outside gene matches: 8. The CDR3 is 15 amino acids. Germline assignment: CDR1 SGHRS and CDR2 YFSETQ. The CDR3 spells CASSSGDREDQPQHF. As DNA, the CDR3 is TGCGCCAGCAGCTCGGGGGACAGGGAGGACCAGCCCCAGCATTTT.

The genes are TRBV9 and TRBJ2-3, with a possible D match to TRBD2 (5 bases). The ends were cut back, 2 bases at V and 6 bases at J, with 16 bases in the middle. This CDR3 contains 15 residues. Germline V gene lookup returns CDR1 SGDLS and CDR2 YYNGEE. The CDR3 protein is CASSVADFGFDTQYF. Written as DNA, the CDR3 is TGTGCCAGCAGCGTCGCGGACTTTGGATTCGATACGCAGTATTTT.